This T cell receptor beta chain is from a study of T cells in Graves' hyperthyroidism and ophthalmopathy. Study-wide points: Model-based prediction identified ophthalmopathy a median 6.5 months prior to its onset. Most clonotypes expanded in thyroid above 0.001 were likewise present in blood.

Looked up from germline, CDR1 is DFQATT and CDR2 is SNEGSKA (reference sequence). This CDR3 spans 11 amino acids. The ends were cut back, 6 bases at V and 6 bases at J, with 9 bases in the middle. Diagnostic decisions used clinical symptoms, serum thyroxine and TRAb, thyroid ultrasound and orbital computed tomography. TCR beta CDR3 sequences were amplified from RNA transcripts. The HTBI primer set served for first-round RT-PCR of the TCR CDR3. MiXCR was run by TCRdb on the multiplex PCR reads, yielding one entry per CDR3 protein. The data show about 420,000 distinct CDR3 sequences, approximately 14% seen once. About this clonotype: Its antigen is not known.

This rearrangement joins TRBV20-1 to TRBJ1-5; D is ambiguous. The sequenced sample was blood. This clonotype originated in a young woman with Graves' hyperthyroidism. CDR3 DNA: TGCAGTGCAACTGGCGGTCAGCCCCAGCATTTT. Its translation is CSATGGQPQHF.